One sample yielded the 21 T cell receptor beta chains listed below, sequenced in a study of cytomegalovirus exposure and HLA in healthy donors. It was with 60 Vbeta and 13 Jbeta primers that the PCR ran. The assay was immunoSEQ multiplex PCR, and TCRdb's table has in-frame clones only and misses some. This sample has over 70,000 clones, with around 64% found just once. Material for sequencing was PBMCs. The origin of the receptors is a man under 40 in good health and CMV-seronegative.

This clone has just a few counts. J is TRBJ1-1 and V is TRBV5-4; 7 bases map to TRBD1. The junction had 6 bases not matched to a gene; V was cut back by 3 bases and J by 4 bases. The CDR3 covers 14 residues. Germline V lookup: CDR1 SGHNT, CDR2 YYREEE (reference sequence). The DNA for the CDR3 is TGTGCCAGCAGCTATGGACAGGTCAGCACTGAAGCTTTCTTT. This translates into CASSYGQVSTEAFF.

The chain carries TRBV5-8 and TRBJ1-1; TRBD1 agrees at 8 bases. Germline lookup yields CDR1 SGHTS and CDR2 YDEGEE. The CDR3 extends over 18 amino acids. V was pared by 1 base and J by 2 bases, with 13 bases of the junction left unmatched. The CDR3 sequence: CASSLRIDRGEINTEAFF. The CDR3 nucleotides read TGTGCCAGCAGCTTGAGGATAGACAGGGGAGAAATCAACACTGAAGCTTTCTTT.

This clone was picked up a small number of times. V and J are TRBV27 and TRBJ1-3; TRBD1 is a possible D gene (5 bases). Per germline, CDR1 MNHEY and CDR2 SMNVEV (reference sequence). CDR3 length: 15 amino acids. The V end lost 6 bases, the J end lost 10 bases, and 22 bases lay between the germline ends. CDR3 region: CASSSQGAAVGTIYF. The CDR3 nucleotides are TGTGCCAGCAGCTCACAAGGGGCGGCTGTAGGAACCATATATTTT.

The V and J genes are TRBV4-2 and TRBJ2-6; 8 bases agree with TRBD1. The CDR3 is 19 residues long. The ends lost 2 bases at V and 0 bases at J; junction bases unmatched: 9. Germline V lookup: CDR1 LGHNA, CDR2 YNFKEQ. This CDR3 is CASSQPGQVAVSGANVLTF. DNA of the CDR3: TGTGCCAGCAGCCAACCGGGACAGGTAGCCGTCTCTGGGGCCAACGTCCTGACTTTC.

The J gene is TRBJ2-1, the V gene TRBV27; TRBD1 agrees at 8 bases. The CDR3 consists of 13 residues. With 6 bases clipped from V and 8 bases from J, the junction kept 6 bases outside the gene matches. Germline V gene lookup returns CDR1 MNHEY and CDR2 SMNVEV (reference sequence). The CDR3 coding sequence is TGTGCCAGCAGCCGGACAGGGATCTATGAGCAGTTCTTC. This translates into CASSRTGIYEQFF.

A word on this clone: At one end, the junction sequence differs from germline, possibly due to a read error. The genes are TRBV7-7 and TRBJ2-2, with D perhaps TRBD1 (5 bases). In germline, CDR1 is SSHAT, CDR2 FNYEAQ (reference sequence). This CDR3 region has 14 residues. As DNA, the CDR3 is TGTGCTAGCAGGCCGACAGTGAACACCGGGGAGCTGTTTTTT. Its protein product is CASRPTVNTGELFF.

The V call is TRBV19, the J call TRBJ2-7; 7 bases line up with TRBD2. V was pared by 7 bases and J by 3 bases, with 3 bases of the junction left unmatched. Looked up from germline, CDR1 is LNHDA and CDR2 is SQIVND (reference sequence). The CDR3 is 12 residues long. The CDR3 nucleotides are TGTGCCAGTATGACTAGCAACTACGAGCAGTACTTC. It codes for CASMTSNYEQYF.

Here the CDR3 reads CASSSGLALDHEQYF. The CDR3 DNA reads as TGTGCCAGCAGTTCCGGACTAGCGTTGGACCACGAGCAGTACTTC. This chain uses TRBV27 with TRBJ2-7; the match to TRBD2 covers 9 bases. This CDR3 has 15 amino acids. Trimming removed 4 bases from V and 5 bases from J; junction bases left unmatched: 9. The V gene's germline CDR1 is MNHEY and CDR2 SMNVEV (reference sequence).

This chain links TRBV27 with TRBJ2-7, with TRBD1 identical over 9 bases. From germline, CDR1 is MNHEY and CDR2 SMNVEV (reference sequence). CDR3 length equals 15 residues. V lost 5 bases, J lost 5 bases, and 10 bases stayed unmatched. CDR3 DNA: TGTGCCAGCAGTGTAGGGACAGGGCCATTGAACGAGCAGTACTTC. Amino acid sequence: CASSVGTGPLNEQYF.

This chain connects TRBV19 to TRBJ2-3, with TRBD2 matching 11 bases. Germline V gene data show CDR1 as LNHDA and CDR2 as SQIVND (reference sequence). V was clipped by 4 bases and J by 3 bases; unmatched bases: 24. The CDR3 length is 22 residues. The CDR3 sequence is CASSSSSNLLAGAFVGTDTQYF. CDR3 DNA: TGTGCCAGTAGTAGCTCTTCAAACCTACTAGCGGGGGCCTTCGTAGGGACAGATACGCAGTATTTT.

The chain carries TRBV18 and TRBJ1-4; no definite D call. The ends were cut back, 2 bases at V and 4 bases at J, with 5 bases in the middle. The length of the CDR3 is 13 residues. CDR1 KGHSH and CDR2 LQKENI come from the germline V gene. The CDR3 region is CASSPNSNEKLFF. In DNA, the CDR3 is TGTGCCAGCTCACCAAACAGTAATGAAAAACTGTTTTTT.

This clone occurred a few times. The chain joins TRBV29-1 to TRBJ2-7, with 7 bases aligning to TRBD2. Trimming at V came to 3 bases and at J to 0 bases, leaving 5 bases not matched to a gene. This CDR3 contains 14 residues. The germline CDR1 and CDR2 sequences are SQVTM and ANQGSEA. CDR3 sequence: CSVESGKSSYEQYF. CDR3 DNA sequence: TGCAGCGTTGAGAGCGGGAAAAGCTCCTACGAGCAGTACTTC.

The gene calls are TRBV6-5 and TRBJ1-2; D perhaps matches TRBD1 (5 bases). The CDR3 is 13 residues long. The V end lost 5 bases, the J end lost 4 bases, and 11 bases lay between the germline ends. Germline loops: CDR1 MNHEY, CDR2 SVGAGI. This CDR3 reads CASSAGGVYGYTF. CDR3 DNA sequence: TGTGCCAGCAGTGCTGGAGGGGTCTATGGCTACACCTTC.

J is TRBJ2-3 and V is TRBV7-6; 8 bases are shared with TRBD2. The V gene's germline CDR1 is SGHVS and CDR2 FNYEAQ. The CDR3 sequence is 14 residues long. After removal of 4 bases from V and 3 bases from J, the junction contained 3 bases not matched to a gene. In nucleotides, the CDR3 is TGTGCCAGCAGCTCGAGCGGGAGAACAGATACGCAGTATTTT. Translated: CASSSSGRTDTQYF. The full variable domain, in which reference TRBV7-6 and TRBJ2-3 provide the parts outside the CDR3, is GAGVSQSPRYKVTKRGQDVALRCDPISGHVSLYWYRQALGQGPEFLTYFNYEAQQDKSGLPNDRFSAERPEGSISTLTIQRTEQRDSAMYRCASSSSGRTDTQYFGPGTRLTVL.

This clone turned up a few times. The chain joins TRBV2 to TRBJ1-2, with TRBD1 as a possible D gene (6 bases). The germline V gene encodes CDR1 SNHLY and CDR2 FYNNEI. V lost 7 bases and J lost 6, with 18 bases in between. There are 14 residues in the CDR3. CDR3 coding DNA: TGTGCCAGCACCCTGCTTTGGGAGGGGGATGGCTACACCTTC. Translated: CASTLLWEGDGYTF.

V usage is TRBV11-2 and J usage is TRBJ2-7; 8 bases line up with TRBD1. The J segment lost 6 bases and the V segment lost 2 bases, leaving 9 bases of the junction unmatched. From germline, CDR1 is SGHAT and CDR2 FQNNGV. The CDR3 consists of 15 residues. The CDR3 bases are TGTGCCAGCAGCTTAAAGACAGGGGCGACGAGCGAGCAGTACTTC. Its protein product is CASSLKTGATSEQYF.

The chain has TRBV2 and TRBJ1-4; 10 nucleotides align to TRBD1. CDR1 and CDR2 (germline): SNHLY, FYNNEI. V lost 6 bases and J lost 7; bases outside the gene matches: 14. The CDR3 extends over 17 amino acids. In nucleotides, the CDR3 is TGTGCCAGCAGGTCGGGACAGGGGACTGGAGGGGGTGAAAAACTGTTTTTT. Encoded protein: CASRSGQGTGGGEKLFF.

This clone was found a few times. The V and J genes are TRBV25-1 and TRBJ1-3, with 7 bases fitting TRBD1. Germline V gene data show CDR1 as MGHDK and CDR2 as SYGVNS. J lost 5 bases, V lost 1 base, and 8 bases had no gene match. This CDR3 has 16 residues. CDR3 coding DNA: TGTGCCAGCAGTGAATCCCTCGGGACAGTTCGAAACACCATATATTTT. Amino acid sequence: CASSESLGTVRNTIYF.

J is TRBJ1-2 and V is TRBV29-1; unclear D gene. Per the germline V gene, CDR1 is SQVTM and CDR2 is ANQGSEA. The ends were cut back, 3 bases at V and 7 bases at J, with 9 bases in the middle. The CDR3 consists of 11 residues. The CDR3 protein is CSVDGVAGYTF. The CDR3, as DNA: TGCAGCGTTGACGGGGTCGCTGGCTACACCTTC.

The rearrangement links TRBV27 to TRBJ2-1, with 7 bases matching TRBD2. With 2 bases clipped from V and 4 bases from J, the junction kept 14 bases outside the gene matches. Per germline, CDR1 MNHEY and CDR2 SMNVEV (reference sequence). This CDR3 is 18 amino acids long. The CDR3 DNA follows: TGTGCCAGCAGTTTACTCAGCGGGAACAAACCCCCGTACAATGAGCAGTTCTTC. Residues: CASSLLSGNKPPYNEQFF.

CDR3 nucleotides: TGTGCCAGCAGCTTGCTCGGGCCAGGGACTGCCGGGGGTGAAGCTTTCTTT. This codes for CASSLLGPGTAGGEAFF. The gene calls are TRBV5-6 and TRBJ1-1, with TRBD1 as a possible D gene (5 bases). The ends were cut back, 1 base at V and 7 bases at J, with 23 bases in the middle. Germline loops: CDR1 SGHDT, CDR2 YYEEEE. The CDR3 covers 17 residues.